This T cell receptor (beta chain) originates from a study of tumor and adjacent non-tumor tissue in lung cancer. About the study: The cohort had under 15 adenocarcinoma, 2 squamous cell and 1 small cell patients.

This sample's RNA came from whole unsorted tissue. Distant lung tissue was collected more than 3 cm away from the tumor edge. Donors were chemotherapy-naive, newly diagnosed lung cancer surgical patients in China, August–late 2014. Germline V lookup: CDR1 DFQATT, CDR2 SNEGSKA (reference sequence). This CDR3 contains 13 residues. Trimming took off 3 bases at V and 5 bases at J, with 14 bases between the two ends. TCRbeta libraries were built with three rounds of nested PCR, modified from ARM-PCR. MiXCR, applied by TCRdb to the multiplex PCR reads, yields one record per CDR3 protein. The sample shows more than 85,000 distinct CDR3 sequences, approximately 65% of them seen only once. Whole-study results and caveats: Higher tumor TCR diversity was associated with shorter survival.

Details on this clonotype: The antigen is not known.

The sequenced sample was distant non-tumor lung tissue. This sequence originates from a man aged 25-45 years with non-small cell lung cancer. V gene TRBV20-1 combines with J gene TRBJ2-7; D possibly corresponds to TRBD1 (5 bases). In nucleotides, the CDR3 is TGCAGTGCTAGTTTGACAGAAAGAGACGAGCAGTACTTC. Its protein is CSASLTERDEQYF.